These T cell receptor beta chains were read from a single sample in a study of CD8+CD57+ T cells in acquired aplastic anemia. Using its own MiXCR run on the reads, TCRdb lists one record per CDR3 protein. The sample includes approximately 250,000 distinct CDR3 sequences, less than 85% seen only once; the top ten take 35% to 50%. The sequenced sample consisted of sorted CD4+, CD8+, or CD8+CD57+ T cells (not recorded which) from PBMCs. These receptors were obtained from a human donor with aplastic anemia. CDR3s include the opening cysteine and the closing phenylalanine or tryptophan. Each record gives: clone size, D gene, V gene, J gene, CDR3 protein, CDR3 DNA. The D gene is left open where the match is weak. Some rows have no size entry. The others give once, few or many, or a class for an expanded clone.

>.|TRBD1|TRBV7-9|TRBJ2-6
CASSFERSEGADELTF
TGTGCCAGCAGCTTTGAAAGAAGCGAGGGGGCCGATGAGCTGACTTTC
>.|.|TRBV7-6|TRBJ1-1
CASSSNTGREAFFVF
.
>.|.|TRBV7-8|TRBJ1-1
CASSLLSNTEAFF
TGTGCCAGCAGCTTACTTTCGAACACTGAAGCTTTCTTT
>.|.|TRBV12-3/TRBV12-4|TRBJ2-3
CASTREASTDTQYF
TGTGCCAGCACAAGAGAAGCCAGCACAGATACGCAGTATTTT
>.|TRBD2|TRBV2|TRBJ2-1
CASRHGLAHRLSF
TGTGCCAGCAGACATGGACTAGCGCATAGGCTGTCCTTC
>.|TRBD1|TRBV7-4|TRBJ2-1
CASRGDSRNEQFF
TGTGCCAGCAGGGGGGACAGCCGAAATGAGCAGTTCTTC
>.|.|TRBV7-8|TRBJ1-5
CASSLAAGPNTHYHF
TGTGCCAGCAGCTTAGCGGCAGGCCCCAATACGCACTATCATTTT
>.|.|TRBV15|TRBJ2-3
CASSLVGWGNEQYF
.
>once|.|TRBV7-8|TRBJ1-5
CASSDAYGPEPQHF
TGTGCCAGCAGTGATGCTTATGGTCCCGAGCCCCAGCATTTT
>.|.|TRBV9|TRBJ2-3
CASSLDERTQYF
TGTGCCAGCAGCTTAGACGAACGGACGCAGTATTTT
>few|TRBD2|TRBV5-1|TRBJ2-2
CASSNTSGGGELFF
TGCGCCAGCAGCAACACTAGCGGGGGAGGTGAGCTGTTTTTT
>few|TRBD1|TRBV7-2|TRBJ2-7
CASSLAHRGQYF
TGTGCCAGCAGCTTAGCACACAGGGGACAGTACTTC
>.|.|TRBV9|TRBJ1-2
CASSVGGESPDTGYTF
TGTGCCAGCAGCGTGGGGGGGGAGAGCCCAGATACGGGCTACACCTTC
>.|.|TRBV7-9|TRBJ2-3
CASSSGAGPETQNF
TGTGCCAGCAGCTCGGGGGCGGGTCCCGAGACACAGAATTTT
>few|TRBD2|TRBV5-4|TRBJ2-3
CASSFTSAGGRDTQYF
TGTGCCAGCAGCTTTACTAGCGCGGGGGGCAGGGATACGCAGTATTTT
>.|.|TRBV7-3|TRBJ2-6
CASSRPANAVEHCLTF
TGTGCCAGCTCAAGACCGGCCAACGCCGTTGAACACTGCCTGACTTTC
>.|.|TRBV7-8|TRBJ2-3
CASSFAGGPTALSF
TGTGCCAGCAGCTTTGCTGGAGGTCCGACAGCGCTGTCTTTT
>few|.|TRBV7-2|TRBJ1-1
CASSLALSADNGAFF
TGTGCCAGCAGCTTGGCACTGAGCGCGGACAATGGCGCCTTCTTT
>.|.|TRBV19|TRBJ2-7
CASSSSPDGYF
TGTGCCAGCAGTTCCTCACCAGATGGCTACTTC
>.|.|TRBV20-1|TRBJ1-1
CSARTTDRKNTEAFF
TGCAGTGCTAGAACCACCGACCGCAAGAACACTGAAGCTTTCTTT
>.|.|TRBV2|TRBJ2-1
CASSDWTINEQFF
TGTGCCAGCAGTGACTGGACTATCAATGAGCAGTTCTTC
>.|.|TRBV7-3|TRBJ2-5
CASSLGGDYTAQYF
TGTGCCAGCAGCTTAGGCGGCGACTACACCGCGCAGTACTTC
>.|TRBD2|TRBV7-7|TRBJ2-3
CASSPAGDTGTQYF
TGTGCTAGCAGCCCAGCGGGAGACACCGGTACGCAGTATTTT
>.|.|TRBV7-8|TRBJ1-1
CASSFHPDGAGTEAFF
TGTGCCAGCAGCTTTCATCCAGACGGGGCGGGCACTGAAGCTTTCTTT
>once|.|TRBV7-2|TRBJ2-1
CDQDNEQFF
TGTGATCAAGACAATGAGCAGTTCTTC
>.|.|TRBV19|TRBJ2-1
CASSQGRGIGQDELVF
TGTGCCAGCAGCCAGGGGAGGGGAATCGGTCAGGATGAGCTGGTGTTC
>.|.|TRBV2|TRBJ1-2
CASSGGSTYSHTF
TGTGCCAGCAGTGGCGGCAGTACGTATAGCCACACCTTT
>.|.|TRBV7-8|TRBJ2-3
CASSLAGAEQYVGF
.
>.|.|TRBV7-6|TRBJ2-3
CASTLGTVASADNQYF
TGTGCCAGCACCCTAGGGACGGTCGCCTCCGCAGACAACCAGTATTTT
>many|TRBD1|TRBV9|TRBJ1-1
CASSLSSTGVTEAFF
TGTGCCAGCAGCTTGAGTAGTACAGGGGTCACTGAAGCTTTCTTT
>.|.|TRBV19|TRBJ2-3
CASSIATGVYDTQYF
TGTGCCAGTAGTATAGCTACCGGCGTCTACGATACGCAGTATTTT